Listed below are T cell receptor beta chains from one sample, sequenced in a study of control samples from healthy donors and cancer patients. Produced via immunoSEQ multiplex PCR; TCRdb's table is partial and in-frame only. The table lists just under 150,000 clones, around 92% of them singletons. The sample consisted of blood. The receptors were sampled from a young man in good health. Both conserved end residues are part of each CDR3. Only part of the rows carry a size: once, few, many, or a class if the clone is expanded.

j_call clone_size v_call cdr3_aa
TRBJ1-4 few TRBV19 CASSMGQAEKLFF
TRBJ1-3 - TRBV20-1 CSRVSGNTIYF
TRBJ2-1 - TRBV7-8 CASSLLTGGHNEQFF
TRBJ2-7 - TRBV21-1 CASSKLPTYEQYF
TRBJ1-6 - TRBV25-1 CASSEWGPSNSPLHF
TRBJ2-7 medium-sized TRBV19 CASSIEDNSYEQYF
TRBJ2-7 - TRBV6-5 CASSYSLGPGEQYF
TRBJ2-7 - TRBV6-6 CASSPLGQGYEQYF
TRBJ2-5 - TRBV19 CASSIAGLLQETQYF
TRBJ2-7 - TRBV7-9 CASSPVTGQGIDEQYF
TRBJ2-7 - TRBV2 CASRNTGRGGYEQYF
TRBJ1-2 - TRBV13 CASSQDRDGYTF
TRBJ1-1 - TRBV24-1 CATSDDLFRDRQAYTEAFF
TRBJ1-5 - TRBV30 CAWSVDFQPQHF
TRBJ2-2 - TRBV6-5 CASSYDRQTGELFF
TRBJ1-1 - TRBV11-2 CASSFPLTGGGTEAFF
TRBJ1-1 - TRBV19 CASSPVPPGGETTEAFF
TRBJ2-4 - TRBV2 CASRSPGGQLAKNIQYF
TRBJ2-3 - TRBV6-6 CASSYSGGFSTDTQYF
TRBJ1-5 - TRBV28 CASSSIEGNQPQHF
TRBJ2-3 - TRBV3-1/TRBV3-2 CASSHYPLASTDTQYF
TRBJ1-2 - TRBV27 CAGPDYGYTF
TRBJ1-5 - TRBV7-3 CASSLKVGGPQHF
TRBJ1-6 - TRBV5-6 CASSWGAIPGNSPLHF
TRBJ2-3 - TRBV9 CASSVEARGALTDTQYF
TRBJ2-1 once TRBV7-9 CASSDSDTFKSYEQFF
TRBJ1-2 - TRBV7-9 CASGLLTPAGASNYGYTF
TRBJ1-2 - TRBV24-1 CATSERDRGHGGYTF
TRBJ2-2 - TRBV28 CASSHTGELFF
TRBJ2-3 - TRBV7-9 CASNELAGGRQDTQYF
TRBJ2-2 - TRBV13 CASSLVGQANTGELFF
TRBJ1-4 - TRBV15 CATSRVRGLREKLFF
TRBJ2-7 - TRBV6-4 CASRLINTYEQYF
TRBJ1-3 - TRBV27 CASSLSWGSRNTIYF